The TCR beta chain under discussion was sequenced for a study of blood T cell repertoires in COVID-19. At the level of the study: Specimens from acute and convalescent COVID-19 originated in the United States, Italy and Spain.

This clone was seen a few times. Germline V gene lookup returns CDR1 SGHRS and CDR2 YFSETQ. This CDR3 contains 15 residues. V lost 0 bases and J lost 2, with 9 bases in between. Authors' analysis steps: Nucleated cell number was recorded as an estimate derived from reference gene primer amplification. Generated by immunoSEQ multiplex PCR, the TCRdb table keeps only in-frame clones and is missing some. The D gene and trimming were derived from the DNA, and the V and J assignments and clone size from that table. The sample consists of around 52,000 clones, around 82% of them appearing once. This sequence originates from a woman of 80 years or more with acute or convalescent COVID-19. Input material: peripheral blood. V gene TRBV5-1 combines with J gene TRBJ2-1, with D maybe TRBD2 (5 bases). The DNA of the CDR3 is TGCGCCAGCAGCTTGGGTGACTATCCCTACAATGAGCAGTTCTTC. It yields the protein CASSLGDYPYNEQFF. Based on the CDR3 plus reference TRBV5-1 and TRBJ2-1, the full variable domain is KAGVTQTPRYLIKTRGQQVTLSCSPISGHRSVSWYQQTPGQGLQFLFEYFSETQRNKGNFPGRFSGRQFSNSRSEMNVSTLELGDSALYLCASSLGDYPYNEQFFGPGTRLTVL.